The 17 T cell receptor beta chains below come from one sample, sequenced in a study of blood T cell repertoires in COVID-19 (dated by TCRdb to about 2020). Receptor amplification or capture employed the immunoSEQ multiplex PCR assay. The source is immuneACCESS, and TCRdb retained only in-frame sequences with V and J called. Part of the clones is not carried over; for the studies checked, unresolved V genes explain less than half of this, and the remainder is unexplained. This sample gives around 63,000 clones in total; approximately 88% of them show up just once. The biggest ten clones account for over 0.95% of the sample. Sequencing was performed on peripheral blood. These receptors came from a woman aged 55-69 years with acute or convalescent COVID-19.

The V and J genes are TRBV2 and TRBJ2-7; 11 nucleotides match TRBD1. CDR1 SNHLY and CDR2 FYNNEI come from the germline V gene. V gave up 6 bases and J gave up 7 bases; unmatched junction bases: 2. This CDR3 is built from 12 residues. The CDR3, as DNA: TGTGCCAGCAGAGGGACAGGGGGGGAGCAGTACGTC. It encodes CASRGTGGEQYV.

This chain joins TRBV19 and TRBJ2-2, with 9 nucleotides matching TRBD1. Looked up from germline, CDR1 is LNHDA and CDR2 is SQIVND (reference sequence). With 3 bases clipped from V and 3 bases from J, the junction kept 2 bases outside the gene matches. The CDR3 has 15 amino acids. The CDR3 region is CASSMGDRDTGELFF. CDR3 DNA sequence: TGTGCCAGTAGTATGGGGGACAGGGACACCGGGGAGCTGTTTTTT.

The chain links TRBV24-1 to TRBJ2-1; D is perhaps TRBD2 (6 bases). V lost 6 bases, J lost 5 bases, and 13 bases lay in between. This CDR3 is built from 14 residues. Looked up from germline, CDR1 is KGHDR and CDR2 is SFDVKD. The CDR3 spells CATSSSGRDNEQFF. CDR3 in DNA: TGTGCCACCAGTTCCAGCGGGCGCGACAATGAGCAGTTCTTC.

The gene calls are TRBV9 and TRBJ1-2; 7 bases line up with TRBD1. Per germline, CDR1 SGDLS and CDR2 YYNGEE. J lost 1 base, V lost 7 bases, and 13 bases had no gene match. This CDR3 contains 16 residues. The CDR3 protein is CASGSPRDRINYGYTF. CDR3 bases: TGTGCCAGCGGATCCCCCCGGGACAGAATTAACTATGGCTACACCTTC.

This chain uses TRBV7-2 with TRBJ1-3, with 8 bases identical to TRBD1. Germline V gives CDR1 SGHTA, CDR2 FQGNSA. V lost 4 bases, J lost 2 bases, and 4 bases stayed unmatched. The CDR3 is 15 residues long. The CDR3 loop reads CASSYVTGAGNTIYF. The CDR3 DNA is TGTGCCAGCAGCTACGTGACAGGGGCTGGAAACACCATATATTTT. The full variable domain, its missing parts supplied by reference TRBV7-2 and TRBJ1-3, is GAGVSQSPSNKVTEKGKDVELRCDPISGHTALYWYRQSLGQGLEFLIYFQGNSAPDKSGLPSDRFSAERTGGSVSTLTIQRTQQEDSAVYLCASSYVTGAGNTIYFGEGSWLTVV.

This chain links TRBV28 with TRBJ2-3; the D gene is possibly TRBD1 (5 bases). V was shortened by 5 bases and J by 2 bases, with 8 bases between the two germline ends. CDR1 is MDHEN and CDR2 is SYDVKM in the germline V gene. The CDR3 is made up of 13 amino acids. The CDR3 coding sequence is TGTGCCAGCAGTCGACAGATCACAGATACGCAGTATTTT. Protein: CASSRQITDTQYF.

This clone was observed a handful of times. The chain uses TRBV19 and TRBJ2-1, with 9 bases aligning to TRBD1. V gave up 3 bases and J gave up 1 base; unmatched junction bases: 4. This CDR3 is built from 16 residues. Germline V gene sequence: CDR1 LNHDA, CDR2 SQIVND (reference sequence). The CDR3 nucleotides are TGTGCCAGTAGTATCGGACAGGGGAGATCCTACAATGAGCAGTTCTTC. It yields the protein CASSIGQGRSYNEQFF.

The chain is built from TRBV18 and TRBJ2-1; a possible D gene is TRBD2 (6 bases). V was clipped by 3 bases and J by 8 bases, with 11 bases between them. This CDR3 region has 13 residues. CDR1 KGHSH and CDR2 LQKENI come from the germline V gene. CDR3 bases: TGTGCCAGCTCACCCATGGAGCGGGATGAGCAGTTCTTC. Protein product: CASSPMERDEQFF.

This clone was picked up a small number of times. The CDR3 region is CAISESIGTGRETQYF. CDR3 bases: TGTGCCATCAGTGAGTCTATCGGGACAGGGAGGGAGACCCAGTACTTC. The rearrangement joins TRBV10-3 to TRBJ2-5, with 9 bases identical to TRBD1. The CDR3 runs to 16 residues. V was pared by 0 bases and J by 5 bases, with 7 bases of the junction left unmatched. Per the germline V gene, CDR1 is ENHRY and CDR2 is SYGVKD.

The chain uses TRBV19 and TRBJ2-3; 7 nucleotides line up with TRBD1. Germline-derived CDR1 and CDR2 are LNHDA and SQIVND (reference sequence). There are 16 residues in the CDR3. V was clipped by 4 bases and J by 3 bases; unmatched bases: 10. As DNA, the CDR3 is TGTGCCAGTAGTAAGGTACAGGGGTCCCGAACAGATACGCAGTATTTT. Encoded protein: CASSKVQGSRTDTQYF.

CDR3 bases: TGCGCCAGCAGCCGGGACACACTGAACACTGAAGCTTTCTTT. Translated, it gives CASSRDTLNTEAFF. The chain combines TRBV4-3 with TRBJ1-1; a possible D gene is TRBD1 (6 bases). The CDR3 contains 14 residues. Germline V CDR1 and CDR2: LGHNA, YSLEER. Trimming took 4 bases from V and 0 from J, leaving 9 bases between them.

The chain employs TRBV20-1 and TRBJ2-5, with 7 nucleotides matching TRBD1. Trimming at V came to 3 bases and at J to 1 base, leaving 5 bases not matched to a gene. CDR1 is DFQATT, CDR2 SNEGSKA, per germline (reference sequence). CDR3 length: 14 residues. The CDR3 coding sequence is TGCAGTGCTAGTCCCGGGACAGCCCAAGAGACCCAGTACTTC. The encoded protein is CSASPGTAQETQYF.

The V gene is TRBV6-5, the J gene TRBJ2-4; D remains unclear. The V end was cut by 6 bases, the J end by 3 bases, with 3 bases between. This CDR3 is 11 amino acids long. The germline CDR1 and CDR2 sequences are MNHEY and SVGAGI. The CDR3 DNA follows: TGTGCCAGCAGCAACAAAAACATTCAGTACTTC. Encoded protein: CASSNKNIQYF.

V usage is TRBV9 and J usage is TRBJ1-2; 7 bases are a match to TRBD1. J was trimmed by 5 bases and V by 2 bases; bases with no gene match: 12. CDR1 is SGDLS and CDR2 is YYNGEE in the germline V gene. The length of the CDR3 is 16 residues. The CDR3 nucleotides are TGTGCCAGCAGCGTTGAACAGGGGCCCTTTATATATGGCTACACCTTC. This codes for CASSVEQGPFIYGYTF.

The chain has TRBV28 and TRBJ1-1; D is undetermined. The germline V gene encodes CDR1 MDHEN and CDR2 SYDVKM. The germline V and J ends were trimmed by 4 bases and 4 bases, with 19 bases remaining between them. The CDR3 loop spans 16 amino acids. The CDR3 nucleotides read TGTGCCAGCAGTTCCCCCGGGAGGCCGTCTCGCACTGAAGCTTTCTTT. The encoded protein is CASSSPGRPSRTEAFF. Complete variable domain (other parts from reference TRBV28 and TRBJ1-1): DVKVTQSSRYLVKRTGEKVFLECVQDMDHENMFWYRQDPGLGLRLIYFSYDVKMKEKGDIPEGYSVSREKKERFSLILESASTNQTSMYLCASSSPGRPSRTEAFFGQGTRLTVV.

This clone was seen only once. The chain employs TRBV9 and TRBJ1-1, with TRBD1 as a possible D gene (6 bases). The CDR3 has 15 amino acids. Per the germline V gene, CDR1 is SGDLS and CDR2 is YYNGEE. V was trimmed by 0 bases and J by 3 bases, leaving 12 bases between them. The CDR3 sequence is CASSVEGGEYTEAFF. CDR3 coding DNA: TGTGCCAGCAGCGTAGAAGGGGGAGAGTACACTGAAGCTTTCTTT. Looking up the rest from reference TRBV9 and TRBJ1-1 gives the full variable domain: DSGVTQTPKHLITATGQRVTLRCSPRSGDLSVYWYQQSLDQGLQFLIQYYNGEERAKGNILERFSAQQFPDLHSELNLSSLELGDSALYFCASSVEGGEYTEAFFGQGTRLTVV.

The chain recombines TRBV2 with TRBJ1-4, with TRBD1 as a possible D gene (6 bases). CDR3 length: 14 residues. The V and J ends lost 5 bases and 10 bases respectively, with 17 bases between them. Germline-derived CDR1 and CDR2 are SNHLY and FYNNEI. The CDR3 loop reads CASSTYREMGKLFF. In DNA form, the CDR3 reads TGTGCCAGCAGTACATACAGGGAGATGGGAAAACTGTTTTTT.